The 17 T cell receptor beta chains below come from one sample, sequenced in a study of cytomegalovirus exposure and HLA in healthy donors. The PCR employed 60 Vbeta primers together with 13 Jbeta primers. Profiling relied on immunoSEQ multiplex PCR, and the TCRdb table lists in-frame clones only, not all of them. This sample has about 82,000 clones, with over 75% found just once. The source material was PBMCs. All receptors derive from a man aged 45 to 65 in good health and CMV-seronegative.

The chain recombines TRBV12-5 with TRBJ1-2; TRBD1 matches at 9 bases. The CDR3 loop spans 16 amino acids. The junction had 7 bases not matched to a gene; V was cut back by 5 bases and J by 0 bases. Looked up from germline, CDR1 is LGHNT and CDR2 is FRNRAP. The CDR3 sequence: CASGRGQGKTNYGYTF. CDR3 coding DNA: TGTGCTAGTGGTCGGGGACAGGGCAAAACTAACTATGGCTACACCTTC.

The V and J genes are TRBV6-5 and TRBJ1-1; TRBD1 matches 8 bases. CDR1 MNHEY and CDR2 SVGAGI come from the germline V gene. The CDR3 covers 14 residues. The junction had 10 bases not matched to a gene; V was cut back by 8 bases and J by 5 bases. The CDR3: CASSEQGGWTEAFF. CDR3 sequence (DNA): TGTGCCAGCTCAGAACAGGGGGGCTGGACTGAAGCTTTCTTT.

The CDR3, as DNA: TGTGCCAGCAGCTTAGATCGTCCCACTGAAGCTTTCTTT. This translates into CASSLDRPTEAFF. The gene calls are TRBV7-9 and TRBJ1-1; D gene unclear. This CDR3 spans 13 amino acids. The V and J ends lost 1 base and 4 bases respectively, with 7 bases between them. CDR1 and CDR2 from the germline V gene are SEHNR and FQNEAQ (reference sequence).

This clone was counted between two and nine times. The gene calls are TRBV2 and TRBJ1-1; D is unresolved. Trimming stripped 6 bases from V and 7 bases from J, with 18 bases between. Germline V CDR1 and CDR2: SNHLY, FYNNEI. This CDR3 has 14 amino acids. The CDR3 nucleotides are TGTGCCAGCAGGGCGGGGATCCTCAAAGGTGAAGCTTTCTTT. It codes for CASRAGILKGEAFF.

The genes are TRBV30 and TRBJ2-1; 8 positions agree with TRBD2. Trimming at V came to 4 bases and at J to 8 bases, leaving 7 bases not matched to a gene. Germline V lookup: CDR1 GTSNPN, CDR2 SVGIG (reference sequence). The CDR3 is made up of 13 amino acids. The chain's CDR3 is CAWNRGGPHEQFF. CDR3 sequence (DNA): TGTGCCTGGAACCGGGGGGGCCCCCATGAGCAGTTCTTC. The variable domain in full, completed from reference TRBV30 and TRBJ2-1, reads SQTIHQWPATLVQPVGSPLSLECTVEGTSNPNLYWYRQAAGRGLQLLFYSVGIGQISSEVPQNLSASRPQDRQFILSSKKLLLSDSGFYLCAWNRGGPHEQFFGPGTRLTVL.

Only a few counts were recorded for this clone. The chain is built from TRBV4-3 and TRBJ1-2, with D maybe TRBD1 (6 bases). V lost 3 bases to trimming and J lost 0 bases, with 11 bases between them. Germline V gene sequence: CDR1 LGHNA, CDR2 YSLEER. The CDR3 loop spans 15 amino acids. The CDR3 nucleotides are TGCGCCAGCAGCCATGACAGGCTAGCTAACTATGGCTACACCTTC. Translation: CASSHDRLANYGYTF.

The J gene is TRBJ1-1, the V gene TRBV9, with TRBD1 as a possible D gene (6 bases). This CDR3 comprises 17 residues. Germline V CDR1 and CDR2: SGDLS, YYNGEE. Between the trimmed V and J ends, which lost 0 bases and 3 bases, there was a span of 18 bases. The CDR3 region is CASSVAYVPGVDTEAFF. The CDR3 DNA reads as TGTGCCAGCAGCGTAGCTTACGTCCCAGGGGTGGACACTGAAGCTTTCTTT. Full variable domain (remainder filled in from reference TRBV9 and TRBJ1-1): DSGVTQTPKHLITATGQRVTLRCSPRSGDLSVYWYQQSLDQGLQFLIQYYNGEERAKGNILERFSAQQFPDLHSELNLSSLELGDSALYFCASSVAYVPGVDTEAFFGQGTRLTVV.

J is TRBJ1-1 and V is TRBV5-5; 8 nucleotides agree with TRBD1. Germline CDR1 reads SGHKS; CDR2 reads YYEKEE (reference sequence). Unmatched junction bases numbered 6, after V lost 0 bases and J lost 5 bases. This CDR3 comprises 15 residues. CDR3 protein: CASSLVGQGATEAFF. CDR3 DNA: TGTGCCAGCAGCTTGGTCGGTCAGGGGGCGACTGAAGCTTTCTTT.

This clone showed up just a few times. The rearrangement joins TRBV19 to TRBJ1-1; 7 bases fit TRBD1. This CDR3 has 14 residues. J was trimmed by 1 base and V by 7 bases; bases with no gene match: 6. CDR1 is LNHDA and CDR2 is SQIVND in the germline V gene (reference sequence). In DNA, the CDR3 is TGTGCCAGTAACCCGGGACAGAGGAACACTGAAGCTTTCTTT. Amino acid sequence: CASNPGQRNTEAFF.

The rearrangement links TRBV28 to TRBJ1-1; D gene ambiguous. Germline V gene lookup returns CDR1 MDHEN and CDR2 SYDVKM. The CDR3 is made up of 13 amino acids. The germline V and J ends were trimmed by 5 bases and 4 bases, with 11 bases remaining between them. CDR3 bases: TGTGCCAGCAGTCCCCGGTCGGGCACTGAAGCTTTCTTT. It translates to CASSPRSGTEAFF.

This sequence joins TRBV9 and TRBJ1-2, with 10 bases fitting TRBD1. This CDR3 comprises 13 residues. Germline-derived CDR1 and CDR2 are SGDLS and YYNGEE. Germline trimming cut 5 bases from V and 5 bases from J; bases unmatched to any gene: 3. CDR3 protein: CASSRDRGYGYTF. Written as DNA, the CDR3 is TGTGCCAGCAGTCGGGACAGGGGATATGGCTACACCTTC.

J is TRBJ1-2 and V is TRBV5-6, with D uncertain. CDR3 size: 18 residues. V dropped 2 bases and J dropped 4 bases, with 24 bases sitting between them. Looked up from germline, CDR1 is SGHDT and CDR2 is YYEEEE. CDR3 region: CASSFIPNAAGGLYGYTF. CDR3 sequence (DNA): TGTGCCAGCAGCTTCATCCCCAACGCGGCAGGCGGACTCTATGGCTACACCTTC.

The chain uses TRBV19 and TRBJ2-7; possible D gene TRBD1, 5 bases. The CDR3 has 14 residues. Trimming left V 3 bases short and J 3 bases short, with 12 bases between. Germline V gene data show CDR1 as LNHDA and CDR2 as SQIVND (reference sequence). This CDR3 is CASSMVSGLYEQYF. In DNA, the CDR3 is TGTGCCAGTAGTATGGTTTCAGGGCTCTACGAGCAGTACTTC.

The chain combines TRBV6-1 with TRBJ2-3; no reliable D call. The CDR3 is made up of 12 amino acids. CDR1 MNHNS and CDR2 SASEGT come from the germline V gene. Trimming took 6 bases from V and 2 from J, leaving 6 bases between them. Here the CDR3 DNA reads TGTGCCAGCAGGGTAGACACAGATACGCAGTATTTT. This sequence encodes CASRVDTDTQYF.

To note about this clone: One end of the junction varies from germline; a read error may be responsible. CDR3 coding DNA: TGTGCCTGGAGTGTACCTACGGGATACAATGAGCGGTTCTTC. Amino acids: CAWSVPTGYNERFF. This chain connects TRBV30 to TRBJ2-1; a possible D gene is TRBD2 (5 bases). Germline V lookup: CDR1 GTSNPN, CDR2 SVGIG (reference sequence). The CDR3 is 14 amino acids.

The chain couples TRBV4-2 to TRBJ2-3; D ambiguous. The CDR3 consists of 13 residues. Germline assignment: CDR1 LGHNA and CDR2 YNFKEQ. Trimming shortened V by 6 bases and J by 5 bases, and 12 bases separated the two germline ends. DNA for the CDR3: TGTGCCAGCAGTCCCCGGCGGCAAGATACGCAGTATTTT. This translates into CASSPRRQDTQYF.

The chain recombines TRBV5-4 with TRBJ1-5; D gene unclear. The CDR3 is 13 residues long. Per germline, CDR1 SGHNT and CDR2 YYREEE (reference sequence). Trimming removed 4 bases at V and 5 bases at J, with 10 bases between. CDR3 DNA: TGTGCCAGCAGCCCAAAACCGGATCAGCCCCAGCATTTT. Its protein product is CASSPKPDQPQHF.